This TCR beta chain was identified in a study of blood T cells in healthy people across ages (dated by TCRdb to 2015 to 2017). About the full investigation: Template switching captured roughly one uniquely barcoded TCR beta cDNA molecule per two T cells in model experiments. Using the same blood draw, the study looked at two additional independent replicas of 1 million unique cDNA reads for two donors, one aged 18 to 29 and the other aged 80 or older. The donors were divided into four age groups: young (average around 15 years), middle-aged (about 41), aged (roughly 60) and long-lived (nearly 85). Using deep sequencing normalized with unique cDNA molecular identifiers, the study measured how TCR beta repertoire diversity changes with age. Donors of different ages were randomly distributed across sequencing lanes to avoid experimental bias.

Counted from cysteine to phenylalanine, this CDR3 has 18 amino acids. CDR3 DNA is the only sequence kept; it has 54 bases, read in frame from the first base. CDR1 and CDR2, per the germline V gene, are LGHNA and YSLEER. Here is what the overall study found, with its caveats: Conclusive comparison of naive and antigen-experienced compartments was prevented by the profiling of bulk unsorted PBMCs. Estimates of total diversity from one million sequenced T cells were regarded as lower bounds and underestimates. Observed TCR beta diversity per million T cells fell roughly linearly with age, and a significant reduction was already apparent by age around 40. Because the CMV infection status of the donors was unknown, age-related changes in expanded clonotypes may potentially have been confounded. Compared with the aged group, the long-lived group had more naive CD4+ T cells, fewer expanded clones and increased TCR diversity, a pattern suggesting age selection. There was a strong correlation between observed TCR beta diversity and the percentage of naive T cells measured by flow cytometry.

In the case of this clonotype: The antigen it recognizes is unknown. Base qualities were left out, and no much larger clone turns up one base away.

Donors were roughly 40 systemically healthy Caucasian individuals from Russia aged roughly 6 to 90 years. Roughly 9.5 milliliters of peripheral blood were drawn from each donor into EDTA-treated Vacutainer tubes. Ficoll-Paque density-gradient centrifugation was used to isolate PBMCs, with at least 7 million per sample. Trizol reagent was used to extract total RNA from PBMCs, with at least 6 micrograms per sample. For every donor, flow cytometry on a PBMC aliquot measured the percentage of naive CD45RAhigh/CD27high T cells. The method behind the library was 5' RACE. The reads were generated on an Illumina HiSeq 2500. A second 7 to 11 cycle PCR used a sample-barcoded 5' primer and a J-beta primer mix. Each TCR beta cDNA molecule received a unique molecular identifier from a template-switch 5' adaptor carrying 12 random nucleotides. Each sample yielded at least 3 million CDR3-containing paired-end reads. First-strand cDNA was synthesized from all RNA with the Mint cDNA synthesis kit, primed by a TRBC-specific oligonucleotide. Following uracil-DNA glycosylase treatment, a first 18-cycle PCR with universal primers M1SS and BC2_uni_R was performed on all cDNA. Regarding the original processing steps: For normalization, 1 million high-quality reads, each with a distinct molecular identifier, were randomly selected from each sample. Reads with shared molecular identifiers were discarded instead of being binned into consensus sequences. MiTCR, run with a Q25 quality threshold and the strictest error-elimination algorithm, handled CDR3 identification, clonotype clustering and error correction. A nonparametric unseen species model with Euler transformation was used to estimate lower-bound total TCR beta diversity. TCRdb reprocessing: public reads trimmed at Q25 with fastp, clones called with MiXCR, in-frame beta chains kept. Duplicate CDR3 protein sequences are folded into a single record with the most common DNA and genes. The V and J calls and clone size come from TCRdb's table, not from the authors' own analysis. The sample table holds about 1.4 million distinct CDR3 sequences, of which approximately 63% were seen once. The ten largest make up over 6.5% of the sample.

Sequencing was performed on blood. The receptor comes from a man younger than 35 in good health. The chain is assembled from TRBV4-3 and TRBJ2-1; 8 central nucleotides agree with TRBD2. The DNA end lines up better with TRBJ2-7; the J call may be wrong. The CDR3 corresponds to CASSQDLARGALYNEQYF. The DNA sequence is as follows: TGCGCCAGCAGCCAAGACCTCGCGCGGGGGGCCCTCTACAATGAGCAGTACTTC.